These 4 T cell receptor beta chains were all obtained from the same sample, sequenced in a study of cytomegalovirus exposure and HLA in healthy donors. The PCR employed 60 Vbeta primers together with 13 Jbeta primers. The table came from immunoSEQ multiplex PCR; TCRdb's copy has only in-frame clones and leaves some out. The table lists more than 150,000 clones, almost 80% of them singletons. The sample taken for sequencing was PBMCs. Receptor source: a male donor in good health and CMV-seronegative.

The chain's CDR3 is CASSSKGASSYNEQFF. CDR3 coding DNA: TGTGCCAGCAGTTCCAAGGGGGCGAGCTCCTACAATGAGCAGTTCTTC. The V call is TRBV27, the J call TRBJ2-1; 7 bases line up with TRBD1. Germline CDR1 reads MNHEY; CDR2 reads SMNVEV (reference sequence). Trimming at V came to 4 bases and at J to 0 bases, leaving 6 bases not matched to a gene. The CDR3 totals 16 residues.

This sequence joins TRBV11-2 and TRBJ2-1; the match to TRBD2 covers 13 bases. Germline values: CDR1 SGHAT, CDR2 FQNNGV. There are 16 residues in the CDR3. The J segment lost 7 bases and the V segment lost 3 bases, leaving 6 bases of the junction unmatched. The CDR3 DNA reads as TGTGCCAGCAGCTTTTCGTCGACTAGCGGGAGGAATGAGCAGTTCTTC. It translates to CASSFSSTSGRNEQFF.

The chain has TRBV19 and TRBJ2-3; 12 bases match TRBD2. From germline, CDR1 is LNHDA and CDR2 SQIVND (reference sequence). CDR3 length equals 16 residues. V shed 5 bases, J shed 5 bases, and the junction held 8 bases outside the gene matches. The CDR3 sequence: CASSRTSGDRGDTQYF. The CDR3 DNA reads TGTGCCAGTAGTCGGACTAGCGGGGATAGGGGAGATACGCAGTATTTT.

The chain is built from TRBV11-2 and TRBJ2-1; 10 bases are shared with TRBD1. Germline V gene data show CDR1 as SGHAT and CDR2 as FQNNGV. The CDR3 has 15 residues. V shed 1 base, J shed 6 bases, and the junction held 3 bases outside the gene matches. The CDR3 nucleotides are TGTGCCAGCAGCTTAGGGTGGACAGGGGGCAATGAGCAGTTCTTC. The encoded protein is CASSLGWTGGNEQFF.